Sequencing of this T cell receptor (beta chain) was carried out in a study of CD8 T cells in ankylosing spondylitis. At least ten counts were recorded for this clonotype. The antigen remains undetermined. Deletions cut 3 bases from V and 3 bases from J, with 6 bases between. This CDR3 comprises 11 residues. From germline, CDR1 is SQVTM and CDR2 ANQGSEA. Study results and limitations: A TCR beta motif of several highly homologous variants seemed to mark ankylosing spondylitis blood. In the blood and synovial fluid of reactive arthritis, some motif variants had been previously reported. Disease-linked clones were found to be CD8+ and relatively rare in peripheral blood. Significant enrichment of disease-linked clones was reported in matched ankylosing spondylitis synovial fluid.

For TCR beta, libraries came from quantitative 5'-RACE with molecular barcodes. TCRdb passed the 5' RACE reads through MiXCR, listing each CDR3 protein once. The sample comprises 750,000 to 850,000 distinct CDR3 sequences, 12% of which are singletons, and less than 0.65% rests with the top ten. This TCR derives from a male donor with ankylosing spondylitis. The rearrangement links TRBV29-1 to TRBJ2-7; the D is unclear. The sample was blood, either unsorted or a sorted T cell fraction (not recorded which). CDR3 sequence reads: CSVEVNYEQYF. CDR3 coding DNA: TGCAGCGTTGAGGTGAACTACGAGCAGTACTTC.